Below, 17 T cell receptor beta chains from the same sample are listed, as sequenced in a study of CD8 T cells in ankylosing spondylitis. TCRdb redid the calling of the 5' RACE reads with MiXCR, one entry per CDR3 protein. The top ten clones hold 8.7% of a sample with roughly 13,000 distinct CDR3 sequences, 2.8% of them seen once. The sequenced material came from blood, either unsorted or a sorted T cell fraction (not recorded which). These receptors came from a male donor with ankylosing spondylitis or in good health (not recorded which).

This clonotype has a count of ten or more. The rearrangement uses TRBV9 and TRBJ2-3; the D call may be TRBD1 or TRBD2 (7 bases each). CDR1 is SGDLS, CDR2 YYNGEE, per germline. CDR3 length: 15 amino acids. The ends were cut back, 4 bases at V and 1 base at J, with 13 bases in the middle. The DNA for the CDR3 is TGTGCCAGCAGCCCAGGGGGGGGCCGCACAGATACGCAGTATTTT. Protein: CASSPGGGRTDTQYF.

This clonotype was recorded many times. The chain carries TRBV9 and TRBJ2-1, with a weak D call TRBD2 (5 bases). This CDR3 comprises 16 residues. V was shortened by 0 bases and J by 0 bases, with 10 bases between the two germline ends. Looked up from germline, CDR1 is SGDLS and CDR2 is YYNGEE. CDR3 in DNA: TGTGCCAGCAGCGTAGGGAGAGGGAGCTCCTACAATGAGCAGTTCTTC. Its translation: CASSVGRGSSYNEQFF. Full variable domain (remainder filled in from reference TRBV9 and TRBJ2-1): DSGVTQTPKHLITATGQRVTLRCSPRSGDLSVYWYQQSLDQGLQFLIQYYNGEERAKGNILERFSAQQFPDLHSELNLSSLELGDSALYFCASSVGRGSSYNEQFFGPGTRLTVL.

In its sample, this clonotype is medium-sized (0.01 to 0.1%). V gene TRBV9 combines with J gene TRBJ1-2; D not resolved. The CDR3 extends over 13 amino acids. Per the germline V gene, CDR1 is SGDLS and CDR2 is YYNGEE. V lost 0 bases and J lost 6, with 9 bases in between. The CDR3 loop reads CASSVAAADGYTF. The CDR3, as DNA: TGTGCCAGCAGCGTAGCGGCAGCAGATGGCTACACCTTC. The variable domain in full, with the rest retrieved from reference TRBV9 and TRBJ1-2, is DSGVTQTPKHLITATGQRVTLRCSPRSGDLSVYWYQQSLDQGLQFLIQYYNGEERAKGNILERFSAQQFPDLHSELNLSSLELGDSALYFCASSVAAADGYTFGSGTRLTVV.

This clonotype was recorded many times. The CDR3: CASSPDSGNTGELFF. CDR3 DNA: TGTGCCAGCAGCCCAGATAGCGGGAACACCGGGGAGCTGTTTTTT. V and J are TRBV9 and TRBJ2-2; D might be TRBD2 (6 bases). Trimming removed 4 bases at V and 1 base at J, with 11 bases between. Germline-derived CDR1 and CDR2 are SGDLS and YYNGEE. CDR3 length: 15 residues.

This clonotype was picked up many times. This chain links TRBV9 with TRBJ2-5; D is possibly TRBD2 (5 bases). Germline V lookup: CDR1 SGDLS, CDR2 YYNGEE. Between the trimmed V and J ends, which lost 3 bases and 1 base, there was a span of 7 bases. This CDR3 is 13 amino acids long. The CDR3 spells CASSESGQETQYF. For the CDR3, the DNA is TGTGCCAGCAGCGAGAGCGGCCAAGAGACCCAGTACTTC.

This clonotype was seen repeatedly, ten times or more. The chain couples TRBV9 to TRBJ2-3, with 12 bases identical to TRBD2. The length of the CDR3 is 18 residues. Germline lookup yields CDR1 SGDLS and CDR2 YYNGEE. The V segment lost 3 bases and the J segment 5 bases; nucleotides outside the gene matches: 13. The CDR3 region has the DNA TGTGCCAGCAGCGCCTCCCCTAGCGGGGGGGTTCGAGGAGATACGCAGTATTTT. Amino acids: CASSASPSGGVRGDTQYF.

This clonotype was found many times. This sequence joins TRBV9 and TRBJ2-3; TRBD2 matches 7 bases. In germline, CDR1 is SGDLS, CDR2 YYNGEE. This CDR3 comprises 15 residues. With V trimmed by 3 bases and J by 3 bases, 7 bases remained unmatched. CDR3 loop: CASSGEGRLTDTQYF. CDR3 DNA: TGTGCCAGCAGCGGGGAGGGCCGTTTGACAGATACGCAGTATTTT.

This clonotype was recorded at least ten times. The CDR3 reads CASSASGTGTNYGYTF. As DNA, the CDR3 is TGTGCCAGCAGCGCCTCCGGGACAGGGACTAACTATGGCTACACCTTC. The rearrangement uses TRBV9 and TRBJ1-2; TRBD1 agrees at 9 bases. Per the germline V gene, CDR1 is SGDLS and CDR2 is YYNGEE. This CDR3 has 16 residues. J was trimmed by 0 bases and V by 3 bases; bases with no gene match: 6.

This clonotype was seen many times. The V call is TRBV9, the J call TRBJ2-7; the match to TRBD2 covers 7 bases. The trim removed 4 bases at V and 5 bases at J, leaving 6 bases unmatched. The CDR3 runs to 13 residues. Germline V gene data show CDR1 as SGDLS and CDR2 as YYNGEE. CDR3 DNA: TGTGCCAGCAGCCCGAGCGGGGCCCACGAGCAGTACTTC. This encodes CASSPSGAHEQYF. Supplemented by reference TRBV9 and TRBJ2-7, the full variable domain reads DSGVTQTPKHLITATGQRVTLRCSPRSGDLSVYWYQQSLDQGLQFLIQYYNGEERAKGNILERFSAQQFPDLHSELNLSSLELGDSALYFCASSPSGAHEQYFGPGTRLTVT.

This clonotype was seen many times. The rearrangement links TRBV9 to TRBJ2-3; D possibly corresponds to TRBD2 (6 bases). The germline V and J ends were trimmed by 2 bases and 5 bases, with 12 bases remaining between them. CDR3 size: 14 residues. The V gene's germline CDR1 is SGDLS and CDR2 YYNGEE. The CDR3 loop reads CASSVGTPIDTQYF. The CDR3 DNA is TGTGCCAGCAGCGTTGGGACTCCTATAGATACGCAGTATTTT.

By its share, this clonotype is medium-sized. The CDR3 spells CASSVGGTGNIQYF. The CDR3, as DNA: TGTGCCAGCAGCGTAGGTGGGACAGGGAACATTCAGTACTTC. The chain recombines TRBV9 with TRBJ2-4, with 9 bases matching TRBD1. The length of the CDR3 is 14 residues. J was trimmed by 7 bases and V by 0 bases; bases with no gene match: 2. The germline V gene has CDR1 SGDLS and CDR2 YYNGEE.

This clonotype was recorded at least ten times. The rearrangement joins TRBV1 to TRBJ2-7. TRBV1 is a listed pseudogene. The CDR3 has 15 residues. CDR3 nucleotide sequence: TGCACCAGCAGCCAAGAGGCGGACGGATCCTACGAGCAGTACTTC. It specifies CTSSQEADGSYEQYF.

This clonotype showed up many times. The CDR3 is CASSTGQGNYGYTF. CDR3 in DNA: TGTGCCAGCAGCACAGGACAGGGTAACTATGGCTACACCTTC. This chain uses TRBV9 with TRBJ1-2, with TRBD1 identical over 8 bases. Per germline, CDR1 SGDLS and CDR2 YYNGEE. The J segment lost 1 base and the V segment lost 4 bases, leaving 3 bases of the junction unmatched. This CDR3 has 14 residues.

This clonotype was counted ten times or more. V and J are TRBV9 and TRBJ2-1; 10 bases are a match to TRBD2. Trimming removed 0 bases from V and 5 bases from J; junction bases left unmatched: 11. CDR1 and CDR2 (germline): SGDLS, YYNGEE. This CDR3 has 18 residues. Here the CDR3 reads CASSVGLGGLAGDNEQFF. In DNA, the CDR3 is TGTGCCAGCAGCGTAGGTCTTGGAGGGCTAGCGGGGGACAATGAGCAGTTCTTC.

By sample fraction, this clonotype is medium-sized. V usage is TRBV9 and J usage is TRBJ2-3; TRBD2 aligns across 11 bases. This CDR3 comprises 16 residues. The J segment lost 2 bases and the V segment lost 2 bases, leaving 4 bases of the junction unmatched. Germline V gene data show CDR1 as SGDLS and CDR2 as YYNGEE. CDR3 sequence: CASSVLAGGSTDTQYF. CDR3 nucleotides: TGTGCCAGCAGCGTCCTAGCGGGGGGATCCACAGATACGCAGTATTTT.

This clonotype was detected many times. The V gene is TRBV9, the J gene TRBJ2-3; D is ambiguous. The CDR3 is 13 residues long. Looked up from germline, CDR1 is SGDLS and CDR2 is YYNGEE. V lost 2 bases and J 4 bases, leaving 8 bases between the germline ends. CDR3 in amino acids: CASSVPVADTQYF. The CDR3 DNA reads as TGTGCCAGCAGCGTCCCGGTGGCAGATACGCAGTATTTT.

Turning to this clonotype: A clone one base away is much larger, so this may be a read error. The J gene is TRBJ2-1, the V gene TRBV9; a possible D gene is TRBD2 (5 bases). The V gene lost 1 base and the J gene lost 5 bases, with 10 bases spanning the gap. Germline V lookup: CDR1 SGDLS, CDR2 YYNGEE. The CDR3 has 14 residues. CDR3 residues: CASSVLAGNNEQFF. The CDR3 nucleotides are TGTGCCAGCAGCGTATTGGCCGGGAACAATGAGCAGTTCTTC.